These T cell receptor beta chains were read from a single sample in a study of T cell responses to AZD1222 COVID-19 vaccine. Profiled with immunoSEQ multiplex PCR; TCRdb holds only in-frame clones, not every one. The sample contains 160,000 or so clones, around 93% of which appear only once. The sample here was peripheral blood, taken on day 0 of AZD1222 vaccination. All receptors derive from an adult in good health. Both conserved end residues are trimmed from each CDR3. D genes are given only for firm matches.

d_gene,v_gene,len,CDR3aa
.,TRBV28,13,ASSLGSGTPETQY
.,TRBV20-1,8,SARRIQQF
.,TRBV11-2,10,ASSVGVGGYT
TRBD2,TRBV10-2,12,ASQSREGDREQY
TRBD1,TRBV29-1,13,SVAGLNRGSTEAF
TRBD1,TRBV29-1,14,SVVGPPRGLNTEAF
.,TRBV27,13,ASSLTRMGTGELF
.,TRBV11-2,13,ASSLVTGLNTEAF
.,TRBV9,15,ASSSPGRGSANTEAF
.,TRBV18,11,ASSPRGGYGYT
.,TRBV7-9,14,ASSSSRAGASYEQY
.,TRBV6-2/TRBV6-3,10,ASSPPGGEAF
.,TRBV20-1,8,SARQETQY
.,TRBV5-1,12,ASSLGQPNYGYT
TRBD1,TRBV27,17,ASSLSITPGQGYTDTQY
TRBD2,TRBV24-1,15,ATSDFGRGGSYNEQF
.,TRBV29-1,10,SVGTEKNIQY
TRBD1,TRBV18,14,ASSPSGTGGDYGYT
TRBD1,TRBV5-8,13,ASSSRQGGNSPLH
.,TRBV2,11,ASHMNPKNIQY
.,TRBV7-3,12,ASSSSYGNNEQF
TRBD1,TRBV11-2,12,ASSQGESNQPQH